This is a list of T cell receptor beta chains from one sample in a study of Ad26.COV2.S vaccination and SARS-CoV-2 variants. Sequenced by immunoSEQ multiplex PCR; TCRdb stores in-frame clones only, minus some. Of about 350,000 clones listed, around 89% are singletons. The source material was peripheral blood, sampled in a trial of Ad26.COV2.S vaccine versus placebo. The receptors shown here come from a person aged 18-60 years who received the Ad26.COV2.S COVID-19 vaccine or a placebo. Each CDR3 is given with its conserved first and last residue. D genes are given only for firm matches. Some rows have no size entry. The others give once, few or many, or a class for an expanded clone.

clone_size j_call v_call d_call cdr3_aa cdr3_nt
NA TRBJ2-5 TRBV29-1 NA CSVGQYQETQYF TGCAGCGTTGGACAGTACCAAGAGACCCAGTACTTC
NA TRBJ2-6 TRBV27 TRBD1 CASSVGQGFGANVLTF TGTGCCAGCAGTGTCGGACAGGGGTTTGGGGCCAACGTCCTGACTTTC
NA TRBJ2-1 TRBV7-3 TRBD1 CASSLTRGSYNEQFF TGTGCCAGCAGCTTAACCAGGGGGTCCTACAATGAGCAGTTCTTC
NA TRBJ2-5 TRBV20-1 NA CSASQPQETQYF TGCAGTGCTAGTCAGCCACAAGAGACCCAGTACTTC
NA TRBJ1-6 TRBV2 NA CASSGQLSNSPLHF TGTGCCAGCAGTGGACAGCTCAGTAATTCACCCCTCCACTTT
once TRBJ2-7 TRBV28 NA CASSLSGYRGGSYEQYF TGTGCCAGCAGTTTGTCAGGATACAGGGGGGGCTCCTACGAGCAGTACTTC
once TRBJ1-1 TRBV18 NA CASSHPVRNTEAFF TGTGCCAGCTCACACCCGGTTCGTAACACTGAAGCTTTCTTT
NA TRBJ1-6 TRBV2 TRBD1 CASTRTGRPSYNSPLHF TGTGCCAGCACTCGGACAGGGCGCCCTTCCTATAATTCACCCCTCCACTTT
NA TRBJ1-1 TRBV5-1 TRBD1 CASSGQTGRNTEAFF TGCGCCAGCAGCGGACAGACAGGGCGGAACACTGAAGCTTTCTTT
NA TRBJ2-2 TRBV7-9 NA CASSFLSRGNTGELFF TGTGCCAGCAGCTTTTTAAGCAGGGGAAACACCGGGGAGCTGTTTTTT
NA TRBJ1-2 TRBV7-9 NA CASSFPSGGRSDYGYTF TGTGCCAGCAGCTTCCCCTCGGGGGGGAGATCGGACTATGGCTACACCTTC
NA TRBJ2-5 TRBV7-9 TRBD1 CASSSGEDRGTQYF TGTGCCAGCAGCTCAGGAGAGGACAGGGGGACCCAGTACTTC
NA TRBJ2-5 TRBV4-1 TRBD1 CASSPPLTGDQETQYF TGCGCCAGCAGCCCCCCCTTGACAGGGGACCAAGAGACCCAGTACTTC
NA TRBJ2-2 TRBV19 NA CASSSATGELFF TGTGCCAGTTCATCTGCGACCGGGGAGCTGTTTTTT
NA TRBJ2-3 TRBV15 TRBD2 CATSRGTSGSRDTQYF TGTGCCACCAGCAGGGGGACTAGCGGGAGTAGAGATACGCAGTATTTT
few TRBJ2-2 TRBV5-1 NA CASSLGGGTKNTGELFF TGCGCCAGCAGCTTGGGAGGCGGGACAAAGAACACCGGGGAGCTGTTTTTT
few TRBJ1-6 TRBV14 NA CASSRRGISYNSPLHF TGTGCCAGCAGCCGGCGGGGGATCTCCTATAATTCACCCCTCCACTTT
NA TRBJ2-3 TRBV5-1 TRBD2 CASSPSGRADTQYF TGCGCCAGCAGCCCTAGCGGGAGGGCAGATACGCAGTATTTT
NA TRBJ2-7 TRBV5-6 TRBD1 CASSLQEAGTGLFYEQYF TGTGCCAGCAGCTTGCAGGAAGCAGGGACAGGCCTCTTCTACGAGCAGTACTTC
NA TRBJ2-7 TRBV4-1 NA CASSQAQGGFFEQYF TGCGCCAGCAGCCAAGCTCAGGGGGGATTCTTCGAGCAGTACTTC
many TRBJ1-2 TRBV7-2 NA CASSLFDEGYGYTF TGTGCCAGCAGCTTATTCGACGAGGGCTATGGCTACACCTTC
NA TRBJ1-6 TRBV4-1 NA CASSQEVGLDNSPLHF TGCGCCAGCAGCCAAGAAGTTGGGTTGGATAATTCACCCCTCCACTTT
NA TRBJ2-7 TRBV6-6 TRBD1 CASTRQGSYEQYF TGTGCCAGCACTAGACAGGGTTCCTACGAGCAGTACTTC
NA TRBJ1-1 TRBV30 NA CAWRDIARAFF TGTGCCTGGAGGGATATCGCTAGGGCTTTCTTT
NA TRBJ1-4 TRBV7-9 NA CASSLDGATNEKLFF TGTGCCAGCAGCTTAGACGGGGCAACTAATGAAAAACTGTTTTTT
NA TRBJ2-5 TRBV11-2 NA CASSLEGAGEGTQYF TGTGCCAGCAGCTTAGAGGGGGCGGGAGAAGGGACCCAGTACTTC
few TRBJ1-2 TRBV5-1 NA CASSLHGAGSDYGYTF TGCGCCAGCAGCTTGCATGGGGCAGGATCTGACTATGGCTACACCTTC
NA TRBJ1-2 TRBV2 TRBD1 CASLDRGYGYTF TGTGCCAGCCTGGACAGGGGTTATGGCTACACCTTC
NA TRBJ2-3 TRBV4-3 NA CASSPTSSTDTQYF TGCGCCAGCAGCCCGACATCGTCCACAGATACGCAGTATTTT
once TRBJ2-2 TRBV5-1 NA CASKTGGWNTGELFF TGCGCCAGTAAAACGGGTGGATGGAACACCGGGGAGCTGTTTTTT
NA TRBJ1-6 TRBV5-6 NA CASNSLWAQGREHSPLHF TGTGCCAGCAACTCCTTGTGGGCTCAGGGGCGAGAGCACTCACCCCTCCACTTT
NA TRBJ2-3 TRBV4-1 NA CASSQFAPDTQYF TGCGCCAGCAGCCAATTTGCGCCAGATACGCAGTATTTT
NA TRBJ2-5 TRBV24-1 TRBD1 CATSDLQAGGRETQYF TGTGCCACCAGTGATTTGCAGGCAGGGGGCAGGGAGACCCAGTACTTC
NA TRBJ2-3 TRBV19 NA CASSPWDGATDTQYF TGTGCCAGTAGCCCTTGGGATGGGGCCACAGATACGCAGTATTTT
NA TRBJ2-7 TRBV5-1 NA CASSSNSYEQYF TGCGCCAGCAGCTCCAACTCCTACGAGCAGTACTTC
NA TRBJ1-1 TRBV2 TRBD1 CASKKQGSYTEAFF TGTGCCAGCAAAAAACAGGGGAGTTACACTGAAGCTTTCTTT
NA TRBJ2-1 TRBV11-2 TRBD2 CASSPISGVNEQFF TGTGCCAGCAGCCCCATAAGCGGGGTCAATGAGCAGTTCTTC
NA TRBJ1-4 TRBV19 NA CASNTGVGSEKLFF TGTGCCAGTAATACGGGAGTTGGAAGTGAAAAACTGTTTTTT
NA TRBJ2-7 TRBV19 TRBD2 CASSRASGIEQYF TGTGCCAGTAGTCGGGCTAGCGGGATCGAGCAGTACTTC
NA TRBJ1-4 TRBV15 NA CATSREGVAEKLFF TGTGCCACCAGCAGAGAAGGTGTAGCTGAAAAACTGTTTTTT
NA TRBJ2-3 TRBV2 NA CASSGYYGAGASTDTQYF TGTGCCAGCAGTGGGTACTACGGGGCGGGGGCTAGCACAGATACGCAGTATTTT
NA TRBJ1-2 TRBV6-5 NA CASTEVQVSGYTF TGTGCCAGCACCGAGGTTCAGGTATCCGGCTACACCTTC
NA TRBJ1-1 TRBV6-5 NA CASTPSKGRDTEAFF TGTGCCAGCACCCCCTCGAAGGGGAGGGACACTGAAGCTTTCTTT
NA TRBJ2-5 TRBV11-2 NA CASSLVQETQYF TGTGCCAGCAGCTTAGTCCAAGAGACCCAGTACTTC
NA TRBJ1-2 TRBV29-1 NA CSVRQGNGYTF TGCAGCGTGAGGCAGGGGAATGGCTACACCTTC
many TRBJ1-1 TRBV3-1/TRBV3-2 TRBD1 CASSYNRGQGYTEAFF TGTGCCAGCAGCTATAACAGGGGGCAAGGGTACACTGAAGCTTTCTTT
NA TRBJ2-5 TRBV5-5 NA CASSWTAVQETQYF TGTGCCAGCAGTTGGACAGCCGTACAAGAGACCCAGTACTTC
NA TRBJ1-3 TRBV28 NA CASSLWASGSGNTIYF TGTGCCAGCAGTTTATGGGCCTCGGGGTCTGGAAACACCATATATTTT
NA TRBJ2-2 TRBV10-1 NA CASSRLAAGELFF TGCGCCAGCAGCCGACTTGCGGCCGGGGAGCTGTTTTTT
NA TRBJ1-5 TRBV19 NA CASSIAGQPYQPQHF TGTGCCAGTAGTATAGCAGGGCAGCCTTATCAGCCCCAGCATTTT
NA TRBJ2-5 TRBV5-6 NA CASSSRTRPGEETQYF TGTGCCAGCAGCTCGAGGACCCGACCCGGAGAGGAGACCCAGTACTTC
once TRBJ2-1 TRBV19 TRBD2 CASSPRLAGGLNEQFF TGTGCCAGTAGTCCTCGTCTAGCGGGAGGGCTGAATGAGCAGTTCTTC
NA TRBJ2-7 TRBV7-6 TRBD1 CASSLGQGWYF TGTGCCAGCAGCCTGGGACAGGGATGGTACTTC
NA TRBJ1-3 TRBV4-2 TRBD1 CASSQSGTGVSGNTIYF TGTGCCAGCAGCCAGTCCGGGACAGGGGTCTCTGGAAACACCATATATTTT
NA TRBJ1-5 TRBV6-2/TRBV6-3 NA CASSPDSINSNQPQHF TGTGCCAGCAGCCCCGACAGCATTAATAGCAATCAGCCCCAGCATTTT
once TRBJ2-1 TRBV5-1 NA CASSLGRNPFSSYNEQFF TGCGCCAGCAGCTTGGGCAGAAACCCGTTTAGCTCCTACAATGAGCAGTTCTTC
NA TRBJ1-1 TRBV3-1/TRBV3-2 NA CASSHTGFAGWVSGNTEAFF TGTGCCAGCAGCCACACAGGGTTTGCGGGGTGGGTGTCGGGGAACACTGAAGCTTTCTTT
NA TRBJ2-1 TRBV30 NA CAWSVLRGGNEQFF TGTGCCTGGAGTGTACTCAGGGGCGGCAATGAGCAGTTCTTC